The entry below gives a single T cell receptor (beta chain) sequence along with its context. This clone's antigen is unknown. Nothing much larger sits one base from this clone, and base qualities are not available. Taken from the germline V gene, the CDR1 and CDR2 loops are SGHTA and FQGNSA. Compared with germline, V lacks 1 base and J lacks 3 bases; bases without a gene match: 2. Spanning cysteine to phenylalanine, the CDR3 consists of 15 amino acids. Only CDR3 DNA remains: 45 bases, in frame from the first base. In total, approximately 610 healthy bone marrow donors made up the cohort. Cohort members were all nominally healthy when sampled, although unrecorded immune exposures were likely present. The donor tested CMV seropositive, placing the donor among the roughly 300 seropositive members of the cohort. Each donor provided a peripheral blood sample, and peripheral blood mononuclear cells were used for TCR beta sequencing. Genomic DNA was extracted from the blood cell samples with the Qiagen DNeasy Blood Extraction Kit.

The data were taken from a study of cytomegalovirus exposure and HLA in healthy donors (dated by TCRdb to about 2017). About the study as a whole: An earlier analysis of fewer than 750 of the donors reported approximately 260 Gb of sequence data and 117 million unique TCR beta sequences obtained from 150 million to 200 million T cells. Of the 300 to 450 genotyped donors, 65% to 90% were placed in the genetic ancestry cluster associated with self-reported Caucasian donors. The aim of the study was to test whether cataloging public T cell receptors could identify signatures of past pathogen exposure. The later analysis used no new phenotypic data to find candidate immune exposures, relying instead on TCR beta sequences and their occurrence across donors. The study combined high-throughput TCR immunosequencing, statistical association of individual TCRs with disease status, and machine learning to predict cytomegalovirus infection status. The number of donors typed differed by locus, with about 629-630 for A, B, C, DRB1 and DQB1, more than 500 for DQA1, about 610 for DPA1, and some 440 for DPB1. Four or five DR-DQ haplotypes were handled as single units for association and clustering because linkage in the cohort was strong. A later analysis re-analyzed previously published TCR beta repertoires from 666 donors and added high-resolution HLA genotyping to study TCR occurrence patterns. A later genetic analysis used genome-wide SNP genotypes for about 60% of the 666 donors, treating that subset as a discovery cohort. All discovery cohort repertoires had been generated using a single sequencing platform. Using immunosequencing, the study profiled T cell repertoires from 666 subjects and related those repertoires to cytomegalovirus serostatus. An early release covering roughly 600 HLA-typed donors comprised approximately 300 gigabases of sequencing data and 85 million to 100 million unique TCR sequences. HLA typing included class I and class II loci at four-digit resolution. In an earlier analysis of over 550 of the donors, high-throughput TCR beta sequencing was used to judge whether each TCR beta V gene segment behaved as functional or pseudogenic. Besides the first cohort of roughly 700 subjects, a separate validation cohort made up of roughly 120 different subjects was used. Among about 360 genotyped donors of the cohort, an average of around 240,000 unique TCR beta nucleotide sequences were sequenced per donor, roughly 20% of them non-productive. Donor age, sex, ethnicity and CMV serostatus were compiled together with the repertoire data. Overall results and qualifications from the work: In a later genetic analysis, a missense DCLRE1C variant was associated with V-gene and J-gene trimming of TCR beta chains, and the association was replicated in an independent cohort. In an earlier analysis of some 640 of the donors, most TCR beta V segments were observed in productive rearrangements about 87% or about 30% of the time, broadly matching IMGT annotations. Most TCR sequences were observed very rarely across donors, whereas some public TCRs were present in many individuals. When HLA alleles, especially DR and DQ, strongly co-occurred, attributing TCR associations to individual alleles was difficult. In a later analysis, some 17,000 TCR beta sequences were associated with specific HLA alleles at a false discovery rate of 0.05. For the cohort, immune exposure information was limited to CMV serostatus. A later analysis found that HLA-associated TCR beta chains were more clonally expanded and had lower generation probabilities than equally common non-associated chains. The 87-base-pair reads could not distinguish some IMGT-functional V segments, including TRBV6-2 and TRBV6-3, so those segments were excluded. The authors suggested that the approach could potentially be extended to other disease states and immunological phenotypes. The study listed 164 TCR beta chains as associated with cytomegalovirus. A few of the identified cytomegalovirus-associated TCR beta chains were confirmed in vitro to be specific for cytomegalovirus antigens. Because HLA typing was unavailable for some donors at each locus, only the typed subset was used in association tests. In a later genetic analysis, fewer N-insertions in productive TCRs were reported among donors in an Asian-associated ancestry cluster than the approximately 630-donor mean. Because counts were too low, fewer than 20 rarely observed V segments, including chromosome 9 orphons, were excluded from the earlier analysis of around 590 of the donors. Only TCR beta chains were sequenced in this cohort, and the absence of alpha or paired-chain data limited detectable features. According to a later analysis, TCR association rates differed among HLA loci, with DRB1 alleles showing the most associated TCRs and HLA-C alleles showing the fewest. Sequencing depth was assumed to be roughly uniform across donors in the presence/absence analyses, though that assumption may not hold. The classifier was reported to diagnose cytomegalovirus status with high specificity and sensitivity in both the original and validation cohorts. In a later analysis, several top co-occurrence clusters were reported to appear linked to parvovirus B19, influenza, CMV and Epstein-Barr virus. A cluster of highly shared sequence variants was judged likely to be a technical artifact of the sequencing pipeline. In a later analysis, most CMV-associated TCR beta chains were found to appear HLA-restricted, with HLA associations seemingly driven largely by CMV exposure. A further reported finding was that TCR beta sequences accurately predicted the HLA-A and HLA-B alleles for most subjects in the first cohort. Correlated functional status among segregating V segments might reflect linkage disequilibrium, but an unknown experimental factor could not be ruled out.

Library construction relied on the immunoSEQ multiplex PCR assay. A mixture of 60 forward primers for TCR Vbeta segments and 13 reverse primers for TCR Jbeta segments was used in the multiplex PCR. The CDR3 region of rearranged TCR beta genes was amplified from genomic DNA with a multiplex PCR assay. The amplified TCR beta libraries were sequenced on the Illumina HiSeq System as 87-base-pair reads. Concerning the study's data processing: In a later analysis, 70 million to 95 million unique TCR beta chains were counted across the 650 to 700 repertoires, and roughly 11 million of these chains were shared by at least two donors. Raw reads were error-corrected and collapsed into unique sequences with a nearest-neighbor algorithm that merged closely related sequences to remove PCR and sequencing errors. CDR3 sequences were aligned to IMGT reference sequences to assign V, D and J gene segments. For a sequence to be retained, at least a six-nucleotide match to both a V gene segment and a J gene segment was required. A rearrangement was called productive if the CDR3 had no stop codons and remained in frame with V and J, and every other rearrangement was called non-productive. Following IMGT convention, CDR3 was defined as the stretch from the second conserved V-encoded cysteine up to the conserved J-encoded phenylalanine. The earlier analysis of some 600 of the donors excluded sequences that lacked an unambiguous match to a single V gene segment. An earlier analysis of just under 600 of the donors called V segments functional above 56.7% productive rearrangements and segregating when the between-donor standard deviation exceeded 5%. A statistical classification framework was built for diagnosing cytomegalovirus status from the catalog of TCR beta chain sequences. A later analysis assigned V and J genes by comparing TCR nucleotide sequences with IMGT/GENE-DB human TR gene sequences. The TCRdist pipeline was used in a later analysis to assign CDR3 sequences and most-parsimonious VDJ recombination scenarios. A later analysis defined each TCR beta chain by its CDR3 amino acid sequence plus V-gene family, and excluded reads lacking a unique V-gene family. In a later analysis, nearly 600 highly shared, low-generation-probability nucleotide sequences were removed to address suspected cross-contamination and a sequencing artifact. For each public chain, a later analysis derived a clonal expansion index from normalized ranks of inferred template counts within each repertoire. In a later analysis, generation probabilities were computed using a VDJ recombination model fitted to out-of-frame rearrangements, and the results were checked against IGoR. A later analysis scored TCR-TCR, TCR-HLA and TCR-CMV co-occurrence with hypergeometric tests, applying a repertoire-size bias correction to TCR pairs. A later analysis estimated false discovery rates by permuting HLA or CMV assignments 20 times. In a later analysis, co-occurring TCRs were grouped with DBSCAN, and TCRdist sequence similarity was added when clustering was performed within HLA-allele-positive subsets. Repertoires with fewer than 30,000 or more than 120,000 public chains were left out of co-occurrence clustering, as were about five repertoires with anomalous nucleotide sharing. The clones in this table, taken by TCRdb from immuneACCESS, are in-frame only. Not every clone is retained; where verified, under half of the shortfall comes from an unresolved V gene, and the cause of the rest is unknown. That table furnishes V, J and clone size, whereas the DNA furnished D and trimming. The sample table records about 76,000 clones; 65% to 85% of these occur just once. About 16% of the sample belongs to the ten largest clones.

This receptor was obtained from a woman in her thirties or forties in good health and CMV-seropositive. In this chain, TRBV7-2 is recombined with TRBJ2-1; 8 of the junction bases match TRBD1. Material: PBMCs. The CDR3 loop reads CASSLGGTGYNEQFF. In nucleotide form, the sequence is TGTGCCAGCAGCTTAGGTGGGACAGGCTACAATGAGCAGTTCTTC.